These T cell receptor beta chains were read from a single sample in a study of PD-L1 blockade in urothelial cancer. Data came from immunoSEQ multiplex PCR; TCRdb stores just in-frame clones and leaves some out. The sample includes tens of thousands of clones, around 89% of them seen just once. The source material was PBMCs, sampled around atezolizumab (anti-PD-L1) treatment. The receptors derive from a man in his sixties with urothelial cancer. Both conserved end residues are part of each CDR3. The order of the fields is J gene, V gene, clone size, D gene, CDR3 DNA, CDR3 protein. The D gene is left open where the match is weak. Not all rows give a size; the values are once, few, many and, for expanded clones, a class.

TRBJ2-7	TRBV28	once	TRBD1	TGTGCCAGCAGTTTTAACAGGGGAGAGCAGTACTTC	CASSFNRGEQYF
TRBJ2-5	TRBV7-2	-	-	TGTGCCAGCAGCTTAGTGCGTGGAGAGACCCAGTACTTC	CASSLVRGETQYF
TRBJ2-4	TRBV4-3	-	-	TGCGCCAGCAGCCAAGTGCGGCCACTAGCCAAAAACATTCAGTACTTC	CASSQVRPLAKNIQYF
TRBJ2-3	TRBV7-9	-	TRBD2	TGTGCCAGCAGCTCCACAGAGGGACTAGCGGGGCAAGATACGCAGTATTTT	CASSSTEGLAGQDTQYF
TRBJ1-1	TRBV10-2	-	TRBD1	TGCGCCAGCAGTGAGATGGCAGGGGGAGGTGAAGCTTTCTTT	CASSEMAGGGEAFF
TRBJ1-1	TRBV7-9	-	-	TGTGCCAGCAGCTCGGAGGGGAACACTGAAGCTTTCTTT	CASSSEGNTEAFF
TRBJ1-1	TRBV15	-	TRBD1	TGTGCCACCAGCAGAGATCTATGGACAGGGGCCACTGAAGCTTTCTTT	CATSRDLWTGATEAFF
TRBJ2-7	TRBV21-1	-	-	TGTGCCAGCAGCAAAGACGGGGTAAACCTCAAGAACTACGAGCAGTACTTC	CASSKDGVNLKNYEQYF
TRBJ2-3	TRBV5-1	-	TRBD2	TGCGCCAGCAGCTCACGACTAGCGGGATCCACAGATACGCAGTATTTT	CASSSRLAGSTDTQYF
TRBJ2-3	TRBV7-9	-	-	TGTGCCAGCACCCCGGACAGCTCTAGCACAGATACGCAGTATTTT	CASTPDSSSTDTQYF
TRBJ2-2	TRBV14	-	TRBD2	TGTGCCAGCAGCCGCGGACTAGCGGGGGTCGGGGAGCTGTTTTTT	CASSRGLAGVGELFF
TRBJ2-5	TRBV18	-	TRBD2	TGTGCCAGCTCATCCAGACTAGCGGGGGACCAAGAGACCCAGTACTTC	CASSSRLAGDQETQYF
TRBJ2-1	TRBV6-6	-	-	TGTGCCAGCAGTTACTCACAGGGATCCTACAATGAGCAGTTCTTC	CASSYSQGSYNEQFF
TRBJ1-2	TRBV6-1	-	-	TGTGCCAGCAGTGAAGTCACGGGCAGGGTTACCTTC	CASSEVTGRVTF
TRBJ2-7	TRBV2	-	-	TGTGCCAGCCGAAACAGGGACCACGAGCAGTACTTC	CASRNRDHEQYF
TRBJ2-7	TRBV5-1	-	TRBD1	TGCGCCAGCAGTCCCAGACAGGGCTACGAGCAGTACTTC	CASSPRQGYEQYF
TRBJ2-7	TRBV5-1	-	TRBD1	TGCGCCAGCAGCTTAGGGGACAGGGGAGGATACGAGCAGTACTTC	CASSLGDRGGYEQYF
TRBJ1-1	TRBV5-4	-	-	TGTGCCAGCAGCTTGGGTCTAGTGATGAACACTGAAGCTTTCTTT	CASSLGLVMNTEAFF
TRBJ2-7	TRBV5-1	-	TRBD2	TGCGCCAGCAGCTTCCTAGCGGGGGCTACGTACGAGCAGTACTTC	CASSFLAGATYEQYF
TRBJ1-3	TRBV19	-	-	TGTGCCAGTAGTGCGGAGGACAGTCGCTCTGGAAACACCATATATTTT	CASSAEDSRSGNTIYF
TRBJ2-2	TRBV30	-	TRBD2	TGTGCCTGGAGTGTAAGCGGGGGGGCCTTAGTCGGCGGGGAGCTGTTTTTT	CAWSVSGGALVGGELFF
TRBJ1-2	TRBV10-3	-	-	TGTGCCATCGCTTCCGACCCTAGTGGCGGCTACACCTTC	CAIASDPSGGYTF
TRBJ1-5	TRBV12-5	-	-	TGTGCTAGTGCCCTAAACGTGGGGGGGGGCAATCAGCCCCAGCATTTT	CASALNVGGGNQPQHF
TRBJ2-1	TRBV5-1	-	-	TGCGCCAGCAGGATCGGGGAGGGGGGCTACAATGAGCAGTTCTTC	CASRIGEGGYNEQFF
TRBJ1-5	TRBV30	-	-	TGTGCCTGGAGTTCCCCGACAGCATATAGCAATCAGCCCCAGCATTTT	CAWSSPTAYSNQPQHF
TRBJ1-1	TRBV6-1	-	-	TGTGCCAGCAGTGGACAGGATTTCACTGAAGCTTTCTTT	CASSGQDFTEAFF
TRBJ2-7	TRBV7-3	once	-	TGTGCCAGCAGCCTCAGCGAGCAGTACTTC	CASSLSEQYF
TRBJ2-7	TRBV10-3	-	TRBD1	TGTGCCACTACACGACAGGGGGCATCCTACGAGCAGTACTTC	CATTRQGASYEQYF
TRBJ1-3	TRBV7-2	-	TRBD1	TGTGCCAGCAGCCTGGACAGGGCGGCTGGAAACACCATATATTTT	CASSLDRAAGNTIYF
TRBJ2-7	TRBV20-1	-	-	TGCAGTGCTTTTGCGTCCTACGAGCAGTACTTC	CSAFASYEQYF
TRBJ2-3	TRBV11-2	once	-	TGTGCCAGCAGCTTAGATCAGGTTGACAGTAGCACAGATACGCAGTATTTT	CASSLDQVDSSTDTQYF
TRBJ1-4	TRBV21-1	once	-	TGTGCCAGCAGTGACAGGGGGTTTTATGAAAAACTGTTTTTT	CASSDRGFYEKLFF
TRBJ2-7	TRBV19	-	TRBD1	TGTGCCAGTAGTATGGGACAGGGGGCCTACGAGCAGTACTTC	CASSMGQGAYEQYF
TRBJ1-5	TRBV11-2	-	-	TGTGCCAGCAGCTTATCACGGAATCAGCCCCAGCATTTT	CASSLSRNQPQHF
TRBJ2-7	TRBV5-4	-	-	TGTGCCAGCAGCTTTCGACAGGGAGGTTACGACGAGCAGTACTTC	CASSFRQGGYDEQYF
TRBJ1-2	TRBV6-5	-	-	TGTGCCAGCAGTTACACAGTCCTGGGCTATGGCTACACCTTC	CASSYTVLGYGYTF
TRBJ2-7	TRBV7-2	-	-	TGTGCCAGCAGCTATGGACAGACCTACGAGCAGTACTTC	CASSYGQTYEQYF
TRBJ2-5	TRBV7-3	-	TRBD2	TGTGCCAGCAGCTCTCTAGCGGGGCCCTTGGGGGGAGGGACCCAGTACTTC	CASSSLAGPLGGGTQYF
TRBJ2-5	TRBV7-9	-	TRBD2	TGTGCCAGCAGCCCTACCGGGGGGAAGACCCAGTACTTC	CASSPTGGKTQYF
TRBJ1-4	TRBV19	once	TRBD1	TGTGCCAGTCATCGGACAGGTAACGAAAAACTGTTTTTT	CASHRTGNEKLFF
TRBJ1-5	TRBV2	few	-	TGTGCCAGGCGGGCGGGGAAGCATCAGCCCCAGCATTTT	CARRAGKHQPQHF
TRBJ2-1	TRBV29-1	-	TRBD2	TGCAGCGTTGAAGATGGGCGGGGGGCCTCCTACAATGAGCAGTTCTTC	CSVEDGRGASYNEQFF
TRBJ2-7	TRBV6-4	-	TRBD2	TGTGCCAGCAGTGATTGGGGATTAGCGGGAGGGCCTCTCCCATACTTC	CASSDWGLAGGPLPYF
TRBJ1-1	TRBV28	-	TRBD1	TGTGCCAGCAGTCCGGGAGACAGGGTTACTGAAGCTTTCTTT	CASSPGDRVTEAFF
TRBJ2-3	TRBV30	-	TRBD2	TGTGCCTGGAGTCCCGGACTAGCGGGGGGAAGCACAGATACGCAGTATTTT	CAWSPGLAGGSTDTQYF
TRBJ1-1	TRBV27	-	-	TGTGCCAGCAGTTCCGACAGTACTCGAGCTTTCTTT	CASSSDSTRAFF
TRBJ1-1	TRBV28	-	TRBD1	TGTGCCAGCTGGGACAGGGCCATGAACACTGAAGCTTTCTTT	CASWDRAMNTEAFF
TRBJ2-1	TRBV19	-	-	TGTGCCAGTAGTATAGACAGGTACAATGAGCAGTTCTTC	CASSIDRYNEQFF
TRBJ1-2	TRBV29-1	-	TRBD1	TGCAGCGTTGCGGGACAGGGGAACTATGGCTACACCTTC	CSVAGQGNYGYTF
TRBJ2-2	TRBV5-4	few	-	TGTGCCAGCAGCCACAACCGGGACACCAACACCGGGGAGCTGTTTTTT	CASSHNRDTNTGELFF